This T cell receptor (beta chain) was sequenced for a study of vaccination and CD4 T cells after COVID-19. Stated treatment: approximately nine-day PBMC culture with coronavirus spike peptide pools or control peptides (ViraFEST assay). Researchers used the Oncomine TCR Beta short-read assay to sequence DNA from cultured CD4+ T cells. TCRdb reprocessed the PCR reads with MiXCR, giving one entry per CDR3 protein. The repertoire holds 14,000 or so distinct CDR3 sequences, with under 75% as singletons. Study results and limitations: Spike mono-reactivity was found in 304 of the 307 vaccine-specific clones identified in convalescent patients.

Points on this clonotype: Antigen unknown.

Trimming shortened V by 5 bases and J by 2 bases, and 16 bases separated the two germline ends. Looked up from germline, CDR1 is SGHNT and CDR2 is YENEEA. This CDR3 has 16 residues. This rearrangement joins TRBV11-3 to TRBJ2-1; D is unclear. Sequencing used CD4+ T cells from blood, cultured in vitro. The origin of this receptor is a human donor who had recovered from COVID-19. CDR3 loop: CASSRMGQGAYNEQFF. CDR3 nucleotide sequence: TGTGCCAGCAGCCGCATGGGCCAAGGAGCCTACAATGAGCAGTTCTTC.